This TCR beta chain was sequenced for a study of OX40 agonist ivuxolimab in advanced cancers. Overall study context: Hepatocellular carcinoma, melanoma, renal cell or head and neck cancer was diagnosed in the dose-escalation patients. The eligibility criteria allowed prior anti-PD-1, anti-PD-L1 or anti-CTLA-4 therapy, and around 38% had some.

The germline gives CDR1 MDHEN, CDR2 SYDVKM. V dropped 5 bases and J dropped 4 bases, with 15 bases sitting between them. The CDR3 consists of 14 residues. Clones were sequenced by immunoSEQ multiplex PCR, and TCRdb holds only the in-frame ones, with some missing. The sample records roughly 30,000 clones, roughly 84% being singletons. Concerning this clone itself: Its antigen is not identified.

Study-wide points: CD4+ and CD8+ blood T cells expanded clonally by week 6 at 0.1 to 3.0 mg/kg. On average, CD8+ T cells had more expanded clones than CD4+.

The input for sequencing was CD4+ or CD8+ T cells sorted from blood, taken in a trial of the OX40 agonist ivuxolimab. The chain carries TRBV28 and TRBJ2-7; weak D call: TRBD2 (5 bases). This clonotype was obtained from an adult with an advanced solid tumor such as melanoma, head and neck, liver or kidney cancer. The DNA of the CDR3 is TGTGCCAGCAGTAACCCGACCGGGGTGTACGAGCAGTACTTC. As protein: CASSNPTGVYEQYF.